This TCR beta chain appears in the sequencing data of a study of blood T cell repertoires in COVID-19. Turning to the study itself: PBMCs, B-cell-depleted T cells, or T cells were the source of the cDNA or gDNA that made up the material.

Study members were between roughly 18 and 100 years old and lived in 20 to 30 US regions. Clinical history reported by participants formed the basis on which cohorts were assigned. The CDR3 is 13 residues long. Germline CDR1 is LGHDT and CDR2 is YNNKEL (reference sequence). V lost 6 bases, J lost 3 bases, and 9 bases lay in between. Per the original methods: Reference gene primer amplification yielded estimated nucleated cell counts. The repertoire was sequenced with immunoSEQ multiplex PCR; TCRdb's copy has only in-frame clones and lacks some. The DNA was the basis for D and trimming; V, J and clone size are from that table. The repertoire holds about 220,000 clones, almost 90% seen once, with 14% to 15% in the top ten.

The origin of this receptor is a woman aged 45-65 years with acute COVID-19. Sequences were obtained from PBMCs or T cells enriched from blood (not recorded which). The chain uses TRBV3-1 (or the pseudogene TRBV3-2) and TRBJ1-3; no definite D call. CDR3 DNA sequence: TGTGCCAGCAGGAGGATTAGTGGAAACACCATATATTTT. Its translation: CASRRISGNTIYF.